This T cell receptor (beta chain) was sequenced during a study of blood T cells in healthy people across ages. This CDR3 has 15 residues. Germline V gene data show CDR1 as MNHNY and CDR2 as SVGAGI (reference sequence). Trimming left V 6 bases short and J 2 bases short, with 17 bases between. Worth noting for this clonotype: The antigen is unknown.

Findings of the study overall: Per million T cells, TCR beta diversity dropped about linearly as age rose.

A second PCR of roughly 7 to 11 cycles used a sample-barcoded 5' primer and a J-beta primer mix. MiXCR was run by TCRdb on the 5' RACE reads, yielding one entry per CDR3 protein. The table records approximately 780,000 distinct CDR3 sequences, about 26% of them present only once. These data were also filed under a second study, of T cells of mothers and their children. From that study: Reads obtained per mother exceeded 9 million TCR beta CDR3 reads, with a few million obtained per child. Slightly, though not significantly, more overlap was seen in related than in unrelated mother-child pairs.

The TCR comes from a boy aged 10-17 years in good health. The rearrangement joins TRBV6-6 to TRBJ2-7, with D possibly TRBD1 on 6 matching bases. Sequenced: blood. CDR3 DNA sequence: TGTGCCAGCAGCGTACAGGGACGTTTCCCCTACGAGCAGTACTTC. This gives the protein CASSVQGRFPYEQYF.